This TCR beta chain was recorded in a study of CD8+ T cells in alopecia areata. Study summary: For the treated group, dosing was oral tofacitinib at 5 to 10 mg twice daily. Findings of the study overall: Normal skin's resident alphabeta T cells are also sequenced in scalp samples.

Extracted RNA was reverse transcribed into cDNA, the sequencing template. Clones were sequenced by immunoSEQ multiplex PCR, and TCRdb holds only the in-frame ones, with some missing. The sample yields some 200,000 clones, 50% to 75% seen once. About this clone itself: The antigen remains undetermined.

This clonotype was obtained from a human donor with alopecia areata. The source was CD4+ T cells sorted from blood, collected at week 0.

The CDR3 spells CASSRRAGIYEQYF. The DNA of the CDR3 is TGTGCCAGCAGCCGCCGGGCGGGGATCTACGAGCAGTACTTC. V gene TRBV6-6 combines with J gene TRBJ2-7; perhaps TRBD2 as D (6 bases). The germline CDR1 and CDR2 sequences are MNHNY and SVGAGI (reference sequence). V lost 6 bases, J lost 3 bases, and 15 bases lay in between. The CDR3 sequence is 14 residues long.